A single sample gave rise to the 12 T cell receptor beta chains below, sequenced in a study of monozygotic twins with inflammatory bowel disease. TCRdb re-called the 5' RACE reads; every CDR3 protein appears as one record, without DNA. This listing includes around 450,000 distinct CDR3 sequences. The sample consisted of blood. The receptors were gathered from a human donor with ulcerative colitis or Crohn's disease, or a healthy co-twin of an affected twin (not recorded which).

The chain uses TRBV5-1 and TRBJ2-5; TCRdb designates TRBD1, a call that cannot be tested without DNA. The CDR3 loop spans 16 amino acids. In germline, CDR1 is SGHRS, CDR2 YFSETQ. The CDR3 spells CASSGGQGPTQETQYF.

The chain links TRBV6-5 to TRBJ2-7; the TRBD1 assignment by TCRdb is unverifiable without DNA. CDR1 and CDR2 from the germline V gene are MNHEY and SVGAGI. CDR3 length equals 15 residues. Here the CDR3 reads CASSYSGQGSYEQYF.

The CDR3 loop reads CASSPVKGSPEAFF. This sequence joins TRBV18 and TRBJ1-1; with no DNA, the TCRdb D assignment of TRBD1 cannot be verified. The germline gives CDR1 KGHSH, CDR2 LQKENI. The CDR3 totals 14 residues. The variable domain in full, completed from reference TRBV18 and TRBJ1-1, reads NAGVMQNPRHLVRRRGQEARLRCSPMKGHSHVYWYRQLPEEGLKFMVYLQKENIIDESGMPKERFSAEFPKEGPSILRIQQVVRGDSAAYFCASSPVKGSPEAFFGQGTRLTVV.

The rearrangement joins TRBV20-1 to TRBJ2-7; TCRdb's D call, TRBD2, is unchecked because there is no DNA. There are 14 residues in the CDR3. Germline V CDR1 and CDR2: DFQATT, SNEGSKA (reference sequence). CDR3 protein: CSARDLAGDYEQYF.

The chain recombines TRBV27 with TRBJ2-2. Per germline, CDR1 MNHEY and CDR2 SMNVEV (reference sequence). This CDR3 comprises 13 residues. Here the CDR3 reads CASRGLSTGELFF.

The rearrangement links TRBV30 to TRBJ2-1; no DNA is available, so the TRBD1 call from TCRdb remains unchecked. CDR3 length equals 14 residues. CDR1 and CDR2 from the germline V gene are GTSNPN and SVGIG (reference sequence). The CDR3 loop reads CAWSDRGAYNEQFF.

This chain connects TRBV30 to TRBJ2-1; TCRdb's D call, TRBD2, is unchecked because there is no DNA. In germline, CDR1 is GTSNPN, CDR2 SVGIG (reference sequence). The CDR3 has 15 residues. CDR3 protein: CAWSPGTRVTNEQFF. Full variable domain (remainder filled in from reference TRBV30 and TRBJ2-1): SQTIHQWPATLVQPVGSPLSLECTVEGTSNPNLYWYRQAAGRGLQLLFYSVGIGQISSEVPQNLSASRPQDRQFILSSKKLLLSDSGFYLCAWSPGTRVTNEQFFGPGTRLTVL.

The chain employs TRBV5-4 and TRBJ1-2; no DNA is available, so the TRBD1 call from TCRdb remains unchecked. Germline loops: CDR1 SGHNT, CDR2 YYREEE (reference sequence). CDR3 length: 12 amino acids. The CDR3 sequence is CASSRTGVRYTF.

The chain combines TRBV6-2 or TRBV6-3 with TRBJ1-1; the D gene TCRdb calls, TRBD1, cannot be checked with no DNA. The CDR3 loop spans 13 amino acids. Germline CDR1 is MNHEY and CDR2 is SVGEGT. The CDR3 loop is CASKDRLNTEAFF.

The chain's CDR3 is CSATRTSGIYEQYF. This chain uses TRBV20-1 with TRBJ2-7; lacking DNA, the TRBD2 call made by TCRdb goes unchecked. The CDR3 runs to 14 residues. Germline V lookup: CDR1 DFQATT, CDR2 SNEGSKA (reference sequence).

This rearrangement joins TRBV7-9 to TRBJ1-2; no DNA is available, so the TRBD1 call from TCRdb remains unchecked. CDR1 and CDR2 from the germline V gene are SEHNR and FQNEAQ (reference sequence). The CDR3 is 17 amino acids. CDR3 region: CASSAGTGVVAGYGYTF.

This chain links TRBV5-6 with TRBJ1-1; TCRdb indicates TRBD1, and absent DNA this call remains unverified. Looked up from germline, CDR1 is SGHDT and CDR2 is YYEEEE. This CDR3 contains 15 residues. CDR3 sequence reads: CASSLVDRGYTEAFF.